These 10 T cell receptor beta chains share one sample of origin, sequenced in a study of vaccination and CD4 T cells after COVID-19. Regarding treatment: roughly 11-day PBMC culture with coronavirus spike peptide pools or control peptides (ViraFEST assay). Gathering of the CD4+ T cells, from the unexposed donor, took place before the COVID-19 pandemic (2011-2018). Sequenced with the Oncomine TCR Beta short-read assay was DNA taken from cultured CD4+ T cells. TCRdb redid the calling of the PCR reads with MiXCR, one entry per CDR3 protein. The data show some 7,900 distinct CDR3 sequences, less than 30% seen once. No antigen has been identified for these receptors. Sequences were obtained from CD4+ T cells from blood, cultured in vitro. The receptors here all came from a human donor in good health.

The chain combines TRBV6-5 with TRBJ2-2, with 10 bases identical to TRBD1. The CDR3 spans 17 residues. Germline lookup yields CDR1 MNHEY and CDR2 SVGAGI. The J segment lost 4 bases and the V segment lost 4 bases, leaving 9 bases of the junction unmatched. The CDR3 DNA reads as TGTGCCAGCAGTTCGCACCGGGACAGGGGAACCACCGGGGAGCTGTTTTTT. It specifies CASSSHRDRGTTGELFF.

V and J are TRBV6-1 and TRBJ2-6; 9 positions agree with TRBD2. Per germline, CDR1 MNHNS and CDR2 SASEGT. V dropped 5 bases and J dropped 0; count of bases not matched to a gene: 5. CDR3 length: 17 amino acids. The CDR3, as DNA: TGTGCCAGCAGTCTAGCGGGGATCGTCTCTGGGGCCAACGTCCTGACTTTC. Its translation: CASSLAGIVSGANVLTF.

This clonotype showed up just a few times. The rearrangement links TRBV7-8 to TRBJ1-2; D is unresolved. The V gene lost 5 bases and the J gene lost 4 bases, with 14 bases spanning the gap. The CDR3 length is 14 residues. CDR1 SGHVS and CDR2 FQNEAQ come from the germline V gene. CDR3 loop: CASSPTALAYGYTF. For the CDR3, the DNA is TGTGCCAGCAGCCCGACCGCCTTAGCCTATGGCTACACCTTC.

The rearrangement uses TRBV19 and TRBJ1-1, with 11 bases identical to TRBD1. Germline V CDR1 and CDR2: LNHDA, SQIVND (reference sequence). V dropped 2 bases and J dropped 4; count of bases not matched to a gene: 3. CDR3 size: 15 residues. This CDR3 reads CASSILGQGATEAFF. In DNA, the CDR3 is TGTGCCAGTAGTATATTAGGACAGGGGGCCACTGAAGCTTTCTTT.

This clonotype was counted only a few times. One junction end disagrees with the germline gene, perhaps due to a read error. This chain links TRBV7-7 with TRBJ2-2; D perhaps matches TRBD2 (6 bases). The germline V gene encodes CDR1 SSHAT and CDR2 FNYEAQ (reference sequence). The CDR3 spans 15 residues. CDR3 sequence reads: CASSQSGLNTGELFF. The CDR3 nucleotides read TGTGCTAGCAGCCAAAGCGGGTTGAACACCGGGGAGCTGTTTTTT.

The chain recombines TRBV24-1 with TRBJ2-3, with 16 bases matching TRBD2. The ends lost 2 bases at V and 7 bases at J; junction bases unmatched: 8. Germline CDR1 KGHDR, CDR2 SFDVKD. This CDR3 spans 18 amino acids. The CDR3 region is CATSDSGTSGGAGYTQYF. As DNA, the CDR3 is TGTGCCACCAGTGATTCCGGGACTAGCGGGGGGGCCGGGTATACGCAGTATTTT.

This clonotype showed up just a few times. The chain uses TRBV6-1 and TRBJ1-6, with D perhaps TRBD1 (5 bases). CDR3 length: 13 residues. CDR1 and CDR2 from the germline V gene are MNHNS and SASEGT. Trimming left V 6 bases short and J 9 bases short, with 12 bases between. The CDR3 DNA is TGTGCCAGCAGCCGGGACCATGCTTCACCCCTCCACTTT. It encodes CASSRDHASPLHF.

V is TRBV29-1 and J is TRBJ1-1; 8 bases align to TRBD1. This CDR3 spans 13 amino acids. Germline CDR1 and CDR2: SQVTM and ANQGSEA. The ends lost 4 bases at V and 7 bases at J; junction bases unmatched: 8. The CDR3 coding sequence is TGCAGCGTTGCAGGGGGCTTTATAGGTGAAGCTTTCTTT. It specifies CSVAGGFIGEAFF.

V usage is TRBV6-1 and J usage is TRBJ1-2; 7 bases line up with TRBD1. Germline loops: CDR1 MNHNS, CDR2 SASEGT. V gave up 6 bases and J gave up 0 bases; unmatched junction bases: 7. CDR3 length equals 15 residues. CDR3 nucleotide sequence: TGTGCCAGCAGCGTAGGGACAGCCGCTAACTATGGCTACACCTTC. It encodes CASSVGTAANYGYTF.

This clonotype was observed a few times. Mismatch with germline at one junction end may stem from a read error. The chain is built from TRBV6-5 and TRBJ2-7, with 8 bases matching TRBD1. This CDR3 comprises 14 residues. Germline CDR1 is MNHEY and CDR2 is SVGAGI. CDR3 DNA: TGTGCCACCAGTTACAGGGGGAGCGGCTACGAGCAGTACTTC. This gives the protein CATSYRGSGYEQYF.